Presented here are 13 T cell receptor beta chains from one specimen sequenced in a study of cytomegalovirus exposure and HLA in healthy donors (dated by TCRdb to about 2017). Preparation of the library involved the immunoSEQ multiplex PCR assay. For the multiplex PCR, a mixture combining 60 forward primers for TCR Vbeta segments and 13 reverse primers for TCR Jbeta segments was used. Sourced from immuneACCESS, this table was stored by TCRdb with only in-frame sequences that have V and J called. A share of the clones is absent; for the studies checked, an unresolved V gene accounts for under half, and the remainder has no known explanation. This sample gives about 130,000 clones in total; under 10% of them show up just once. The ten largest clones represent roughly 7.2% of the sample. Sequenced sample: PBMCs. These TCRs come from a woman aged 40 to 50 in good health and CMV-seropositive.

This clone has more than one count but fewer than ten. The chain is built from TRBV5-6 and TRBJ2-1, with 10 positions matching TRBD2. This CDR3 contains 15 residues. CDR1 is SGHDT, CDR2 YYEEEE, per germline. V lost 2 bases, J lost 10 bases, and 9 bases stayed unmatched. The CDR3 DNA reads TGTGCCAGCAGCTTATTAGCGGGGGGAGCGTTAGAGCAGTTCTTC. Its translation is CASSLLAGGALEQFF.

The rearrangement links TRBV7-9 to TRBJ2-6; 8 bases are shared with TRBD1. V lost 5 bases to trimming and J lost 5 bases; unmatched junction nucleotides: 5. The CDR3 covers 15 residues. Germline assignment: CDR1 SEHNR and CDR2 FQNEAQ (reference sequence). In DNA form, the CDR3 reads TGTGCCAGCAGCCCAGGGGGCTTGCGGGCCAACGTCCTGACTTTC. This codes for CASSPGGLRANVLTF.

This CDR3 is CASSWEQGTGGQPQHF. The CDR3 coding sequence is TGTGCCAGCAGCTGGGAACAGGGCACGGGAGGTCAGCCCCAGCATTTT. The chain uses TRBV5-8 and TRBJ1-5; a possible D gene is TRBD1 (6 bases). CDR3 length equals 16 residues. CDR1 SGHTS and CDR2 YDEGEE come from the germline V gene. V was shortened by 3 bases and J by 6 bases, with 19 bases between the two germline ends.

The V gene is TRBV11-2, the J gene TRBJ2-3, with D unclear. The CDR3 has 15 residues. CDR1 and CDR2 (germline): SGHAT, FQNNGV. V lost 0 bases and J lost 3, with 10 bases in between. Here the CDR3 DNA reads TGTGCCAGCAGCTTAGATCTAGGATGGACAGATACGCAGTATTTT. Translation gives CASSLDLGWTDTQYF.

This clone was counted between two and nine times. CDR3: CASSPNLAGNTGELFF. In DNA form, the CDR3 reads TGTGCCAGCTCACCAAACCTAGCGGGGAACACCGGGGAGCTGTTTTTT. The V and J genes are TRBV18 and TRBJ2-2; 8 nucleotides match TRBD2. The germline CDR1 and CDR2 sequences are KGHSH and LQKENI. This CDR3 region has 16 residues. Trimming took 2 bases from V and 1 from J; bases not matched to a gene: 3.

The chain combines TRBV7-2 with TRBJ1-1, with D tentatively TRBD1 (5 bases). Trimming removed 4 bases from V and 8 bases from J, with 17 bases in between. Germline V CDR1 and CDR2: SGHTA, FQGNSA. The CDR3 contains 14 residues. CDR3 residues: CASSSRGGALEAFF. DNA for the CDR3: TGTGCCAGCAGCTCCCGCGGTGGGGCCCTCGAAGCTTTCTTT.

This sequence joins TRBV7-9 and TRBJ1-2; maybe TRBD1 (6 bases). V lost 1 base to trimming and J lost 4 bases, with 13 bases between them. The CDR3 consists of 15 residues. Germline values: CDR1 SEHNR, CDR2 FQNEAQ (reference sequence). CDR3 residues: CASSLGLGQPYGYTF. The CDR3 nucleotides are TGTGCCAGCAGCTTAGGGCTCGGACAGCCCTATGGCTACACCTTC.

The genes are TRBV6-6 and TRBJ2-4; TRBD1 agrees at 7 bases. The length of the CDR3 is 14 residues. CDR1 and CDR2 (germline): MNHNY, SVGAGI (reference sequence). V shed 6 bases, J shed 7 bases, and the junction held 9 bases outside the gene matches. CDR3 coding DNA: TGTGCCAGCAGCCCCACGACAGGGATGAACATTCAGTACTTC. Its protein is CASSPTTGMNIQYF.

This clone was observed a handful of times. For the CDR3, the DNA is TGTGCCAGCAGCCAGAATGAACAGGGGACCTACGAGCAGTACTTC. Translation gives CASSQNEQGTYEQYF. The V and J genes are TRBV5-4 and TRBJ2-7; 7 bases map to TRBD1. Germline CDR1 and CDR2: SGHNT and YYREEE (reference sequence). The CDR3 runs 15 residues. The V gene end was trimmed by 4 bases and the J gene end by 2 bases; junction bases not matched to a gene: 9.

The chain is built from TRBV5-6 and TRBJ1-3; 8 nucleotides line up with TRBD1. CDR1 is SGHDT, CDR2 YYEEEE, per germline. The CDR3 is 15 residues long. After removal of 2 bases from V and 2 bases from J, the junction contained 3 bases not matched to a gene. The CDR3 DNA is TGTGCCAGCAGCTTAATGGACAGGGCTGGAAACACCATATATTTT. Amino acids: CASSLMDRAGNTIYF.

The chain joins TRBV9 to TRBJ2-5; 8 bases match TRBD2. The ends lost 0 bases at V and 5 bases at J; junction bases unmatched: 9. The germline V gene has CDR1 SGDLS and CDR2 YYNGEE. The CDR3 is 16 residues long. As DNA, the CDR3 is TGTGCCAGCAGCGTAGGAATCGGGAGGGCCGGGGAGACCCAGTACTTC. Its protein is CASSVGIGRAGETQYF.

This clone turned up a few times. The CDR3 DNA reads as TGTGCCATCAGTGAGTCTTTAGGGGATGGCTATGGCTACACCTTC. Protein: CAISESLGDGYGYTF. The genes are TRBV10-3 and TRBJ1-2, with D perhaps TRBD1 (5 bases). V lost 0 bases, J lost 4 bases, and 12 bases lay in between. This CDR3 contains 15 residues. CDR1 is ENHRY and CDR2 is SYGVKD in the germline V gene.

The chain combines TRBV5-1 with TRBJ2-3; 13 bases align to TRBD2. With V trimmed by 4 bases and J by 6 bases, 5 bases remained unmatched. CDR3 size: 15 residues. Germline V gives CDR1 SGHRS, CDR2 YFSETQ. The chain's CDR3 is CASSARTSGGDTQYF. In nucleotides, the CDR3 is TGCGCCAGCAGCGCCCGGACTAGCGGGGGCGATACGCAGTATTTT.